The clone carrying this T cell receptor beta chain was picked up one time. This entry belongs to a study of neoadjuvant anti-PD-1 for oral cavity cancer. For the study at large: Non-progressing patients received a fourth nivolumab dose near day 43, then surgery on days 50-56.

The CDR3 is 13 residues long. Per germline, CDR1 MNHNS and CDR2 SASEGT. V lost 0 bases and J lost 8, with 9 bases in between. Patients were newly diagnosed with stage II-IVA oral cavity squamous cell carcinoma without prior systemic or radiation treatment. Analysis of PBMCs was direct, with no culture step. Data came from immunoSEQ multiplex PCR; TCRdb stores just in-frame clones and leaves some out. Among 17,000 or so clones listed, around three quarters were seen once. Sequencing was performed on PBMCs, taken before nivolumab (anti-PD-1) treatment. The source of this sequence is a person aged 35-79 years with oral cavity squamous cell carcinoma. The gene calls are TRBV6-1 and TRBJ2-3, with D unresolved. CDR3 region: CASSEAGLGTQYF. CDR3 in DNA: TGTGCCAGCAGTGAAGCCGGCTTGGGTACGCAGTATTTT.